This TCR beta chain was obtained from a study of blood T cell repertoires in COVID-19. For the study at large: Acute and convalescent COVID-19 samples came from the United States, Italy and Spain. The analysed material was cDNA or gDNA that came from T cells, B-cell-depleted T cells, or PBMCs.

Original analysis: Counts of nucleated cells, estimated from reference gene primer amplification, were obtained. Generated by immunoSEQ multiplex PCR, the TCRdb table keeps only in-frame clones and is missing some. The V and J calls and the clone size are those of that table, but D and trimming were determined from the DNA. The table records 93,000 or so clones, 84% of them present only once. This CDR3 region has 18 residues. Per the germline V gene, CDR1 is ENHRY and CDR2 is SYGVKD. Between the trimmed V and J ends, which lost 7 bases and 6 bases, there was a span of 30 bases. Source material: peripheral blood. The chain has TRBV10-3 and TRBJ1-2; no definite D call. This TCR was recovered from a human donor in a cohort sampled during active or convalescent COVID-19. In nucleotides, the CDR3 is TGTGCCATCATGAGGGAGGTGGCAGGCCCGTTTTCCGGGCATGGCTACACCTTC. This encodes CAIMREVAGPFSGHGYTF.